A single sample is the source of the 15 T cell receptor beta chains below, sequenced in a study of response to subunit inactivated influenza vaccine. In TCRdb, the RT-PCR reads were re-called with MiXCR into one record per CDR3 protein. Of under 750,000 distinct CDR3 sequences listed, 12% are singletons. The sequenced sample was PBMCs from blood, obtained on the day of vaccination. The receptors originated from a man aged 45-60 years who received an inactivated influenza vaccine.

This clonotype was counted a few times. The chain has TRBV10-3 and TRBJ2-1; the match to TRBD2 covers 8 bases. The CDR3 covers 14 residues. Per germline, CDR1 ENHRY and CDR2 SYGVKD. Trimming cost V 4 bases and J 5 bases; bases outside gene matches: 4. The CDR3 region has the DNA TGTGCCATCAGTGGGACTAGCAGAAACAATGAGCAGTTCTTC. It translates to CAISGTSRNNEQFF.

J is TRBJ2-1 and V is TRBV18; TRBD2 aligns across 8 bases. With 3 bases clipped from V and 6 bases from J, the junction kept 7 bases outside the gene matches. This CDR3 has 15 amino acids. Germline V gives CDR1 KGHSH, CDR2 LQKENI. The CDR3 sequence is CASSPTSETFNEQFF. In DNA, the CDR3 is TGTGCCAGCTCACCGACTAGCGAGACTTTCAATGAGCAGTTCTTC.

The rearrangement uses TRBV30 and TRBJ1-1, with D possibly being TRBD1 (5 bases). Germline loops: CDR1 GTSNPN, CDR2 SVGIG (reference sequence). The CDR3 length is 16 residues. V lost 7 bases and J lost 1, with 22 bases in between. The CDR3 nucleotides read TGTGCCTCGGGCGGGGGACCTCGGGTTCGGAACACTGAAGCTTTCTTT. Its protein is CASGGGPRVRNTEAFF.

This clonotype was seen more than once but under ten times. The chain is built from TRBV5-6 and TRBJ1-4, with TRBD1 matching over 9 bases. J was trimmed by 7 bases and V by 1 base; bases with no gene match: 2. The CDR3 has 14 amino acids. Germline V gene data show CDR1 as SGHDT and CDR2 as YYEEEE. Here the CDR3 DNA reads TGTGCCAGCAGCTTGAGGGACAGGGTTGAAAAACTGTTTTTT. It translates to CASSLRDRVEKLFF. The entire variable domain, with the rest obtained from reference TRBV5-6 and TRBJ1-4, is as follows: DAGVTQSPTHLIKTRGQQVTLRCSPKSGHDTVSWYQQALGQGPQFIFQYYEEEERQRGNFPDRFSGHQFPNYSSELNVNALLLGDSALYLCASSLRDRVEKLFFGSGTQLSVL.

This clonotype was counted ten times or more. This sequence joins TRBV24-1 and TRBJ2-1; a possible D gene is TRBD1 (5 bases). Germline V gives CDR1 KGHDR, CDR2 SFDVKD. V lost 4 bases to trimming and J lost 8 bases, with 20 bases between them. CDR3 length: 16 residues. In DNA, the CDR3 is TGTGCCACCAGTGACACAAAAAGGGCAGGGCTCGATGAGCAGTTCTTC. Amino acids: CATSDTKRAGLDEQFF.

This clonotype has a handful of counts. The germline gene is not matched at one end of the junction; a read error may be the cause. The V and J genes are TRBV3-1 and TRBJ2-7; 7 bases are a match to TRBD1. Germline CDR1 LGHDT, CDR2 YNNKEL (reference sequence). The CDR3 runs to 13 residues. Written as DNA, the CDR3 is TGTGCCAGCAGCCAACGAATAGGGGGCGACTGGAACTTC. It is translated as CASSQRIGGDWNF.

This clonotype was seen repeatedly, ten times or more. The gene calls are TRBV20-1 and TRBJ2-1; 9 nucleotides match TRBD1. CDR1 DFQATT and CDR2 SNEGSKA come from the germline V gene (reference sequence). J lost 6 bases, V lost 5 bases, and 8 bases had no gene match. The CDR3 is 14 residues long. CDR3 nucleotides: TGCAGTGCTTACCCGGGGGACAGGGTCAATGAGCAGTTCTTC. Amino acids: CSAYPGDRVNEQFF.

The chain joins TRBV6-1 to TRBJ1-2, with 8 bases that match TRBD1. CDR3 length: 15 amino acids. CDR1 is MNHNS and CDR2 is SASEGT in the germline V gene. The ends lost 6 bases at V and 7 bases at J; junction bases unmatched: 13. The chain's CDR3 is CASRDQGARVRGYTF. For the CDR3, the DNA is TGTGCCAGCAGGGACCAGGGGGCCCGTGTCCGTGGCTACACCTTC.

This clonotype has ten or more counts. This chain connects TRBV12-3 or TRBV12-4 to TRBJ2-1; 9 nucleotides agree with TRBD2. The V gene end was trimmed by 6 bases and the J gene end by 9 bases; junction bases not matched to a gene: 12. This CDR3 region has 15 residues. CDR3 sequence (DNA): TGTGCCAGCAGAGCGCCCTGGACTAGCGAGGGTGAGCAGTTCTTC. Translated, it gives CASRAPWTSEGEQFF.

This clonotype was found a few times. This chain connects TRBV5-5 to TRBJ1-1; TRBD1 agrees at 9 bases. V lost 2 bases to trimming and J lost 0 bases; unmatched junction nucleotides: 5. Germline-derived CDR1 and CDR2 are SGHKS and YYEKEE (reference sequence). This CDR3 is built from 16 residues. CDR3 sequence (DNA): TGTGCCAGCAGCTTAGGACAGGGGCACATGAACACTGAAGCTTTCTTT. Its protein is CASSLGQGHMNTEAFF.

This clonotype came up once. The rearrangement joins TRBV10-3 to TRBJ2-2; the match to TRBD1 covers 7 bases. V lost 10 bases, J lost 0 bases, and 8 bases stayed unmatched. From germline, CDR1 is ENHRY and CDR2 SYGVKD. The CDR3 totals 15 residues. CDR3: CATTGLITNTGELFF. The CDR3 DNA sequence: TGTGCCACGACAGGGCTGATTACGAACACCGGGGAGCTGTTTTTT.

This clonotype has a handful of counts. DNA for the CDR3: TGTGCCAGCGGTGACTTAACTAGCTTTACCACCGGGGAGCTGTTTTTT. Translating gives CASGDLTSFTTGELFF. The rearrangement uses TRBV27 and TRBJ2-2, with TRBD2 as a possible D gene (6 bases). The CDR3 runs 16 residues. Germline CDR1 is MNHEY and CDR2 is SMNVEV (reference sequence). The ends were cut back, 8 bases at V and 4 bases at J, with 20 bases in the middle.

This clonotype was seen a handful of times. V usage is TRBV29-1 and J usage is TRBJ1-5; 12 positions match TRBD1. The V gene end was trimmed by 3 bases and the J gene end by 3 bases; junction bases not matched to a gene: 3. Germline V gene lookup returns CDR1 SQVTM and CDR2 ANQGSEA. This CDR3 is 15 amino acids long. The CDR3 nucleotides read TGCAGCGTTGACGCGGGACAGGGGGCCAATCAGCCCCAGCATTTT. This gives the protein CSVDAGQGANQPQHF.

As to this clonotype: This may stem from a read error, because a much larger clone lies one nucleotide away. The chain uses TRBV20-1 and TRBJ2-1; 12 bases are a match to TRBD2. Germline V gene lookup returns CDR1 DFQATT and CDR2 SNEGSKA (reference sequence). CDR3 size: 16 residues. The V segment lost 5 bases and the J segment 2 bases; nucleotides outside the gene matches: 7. CDR3 in amino acids: CSALHLAGGAYNEQFF. CDR3 DNA: TGCAGTGCTCTCCACCTAGCGGGAGGGGCCTACAATGAGCAGTTCTTC.

The chain has TRBV7-3 and TRBJ2-3; TRBD2 agrees at 12 bases. V lost 5 bases to trimming and J lost 2 bases; unmatched junction nucleotides: 8. Per the germline V gene, CDR1 is SGHTA and CDR2 is FQGTGA. This CDR3 spans 17 amino acids. In DNA form, the CDR3 reads TGTGCCAGCAGCCGGAGACTAGCGGGAGACCTCACAGATACGCAGTATTTT. This translates into CASSRRLAGDLTDTQYF.